Following are 19 T cell receptor beta chains from one sample sequenced in a study of T cells in Graves' hyperthyroidism and ophthalmopathy. RNA transcripts gave rise to amplified TCR beta CDR3 regions. First-round RT-PCR of the TCR CDR3 relied on the HTBI primer set. TCRdb passed the multiplex PCR reads through MiXCR, listing each CDR3 protein once. The table includes roughly 650,000 distinct CDR3 sequences, about 16% detected once. Material: blood. Receptors originate from a woman aged 40 to 50 with Graves' ophthalmopathy.

Remarks on this clonotype: This may come from a read error, since a much larger clone is one base off. The V and J genes are TRBV12-3 or TRBV12-4 and TRBJ2-1; 13 bases agree with TRBD2. The J call may be faulty, since TRBJ2-7 better matches the DNA end. This CDR3 has 15 amino acids. CDR3 amino acids: CASRLAGGPGNEQYF. For the CDR3, the DNA is TGTGCCAGCAGACTAGCGGGAGGGCCGGGAAATGAGCAGTACTTC.

In this sample, this clonotype turned up many times. The V and J genes are TRBV20-1 and TRBJ1-5, with D possibly matching TRBD1 (5 bases). CDR1 is DFQATT, CDR2 SNEGSKA, per germline (reference sequence). The CDR3 spans 15 residues. Trimming pared 0 bases from V and 6 bases from J, leaving 15 bases between. The DNA for the CDR3 is TGCAGTGCTAGAGATCGAGGGGCGGGGGGTCAGCCCCAGCATTTT. Its translation is CSARDRGAGGQPQHF.

This clonotype was seen more than once but under ten times. V is TRBV11-1 and J is TRBJ2-2; D possibly uses TRBD1 or TRBD2 (6 bases each). V was trimmed by 5 bases and J by 4 bases, leaving 14 bases between them. There are 15 residues in the CDR3. Germline V CDR1 and CDR2: SGHAT, FQDESV (reference sequence). Written as DNA, the CDR3 is TGTGCCAGCAGCCGGACAGTCGGGAGCACCGGGGAGCTGTTTTTT. Its protein product is CASSRTVGSTGELFF.

The genes are TRBV14 and TRBJ2-2; 8 bases fit TRBD1. The DNA end lines up better with TRBJ1-4; the J call may be wrong. Germline CDR1 reads SGHDN; CDR2 reads FVKESK. The CDR3 loop spans 18 amino acids. The CDR3 nucleotides are TGTGCCAGCAGCCCTCATAGGCCGGTGCAGGGGGCGCCTGAAAAACTGTTTTTT. The encoded protein is CASSPHRPVQGAPEKLFF.

The chain uses TRBV30 and TRBJ2-5; 10 bases map to TRBD2. CDR3 length: 17 amino acids. Germline values: CDR1 GTSNPN, CDR2 SVGIG (reference sequence). The V and J ends lost 0 bases and 1 base, in that order; junction bases with no gene match: 8. CDR3 amino acids: CAWSVRWSSGGQETQYF. The CDR3, as DNA: TGTGCCTGGAGTGTACGATGGTCTAGCGGGGGCCAAGAGACCCAGTACTTC. Full variable domain (remainder filled in from reference TRBV30 and TRBJ2-5): SQTIHQWPATLVQPVGSPLSLECTVEGTSNPNLYWYRQAAGRGLQLLFYSVGIGQISSEVPQNLSASRPQDRQFILSSKKLLLSDSGFYLCAWSVRWSSGGQETQYFGPGTRLLVL.

The chain couples TRBV3-1 to TRBJ2-3; D uncertain. The ends were cut back, 8 bases at V and 4 bases at J, with 13 bases in the middle. The CDR3 runs 13 residues. Looked up from germline, CDR1 is LGHDT and CDR2 is YNNKEL (reference sequence). The CDR3 region has the DNA TGTGCCAGCTGCCTAAAGGGCGCAGATACGCAGTATTTT. Translating it yields CASCLKGADTQYF.

This clonotype was detected many times. This chain links TRBV6-1 with TRBJ2-5, with D perhaps TRBD2 (6 bases). The CDR3 consists of 15 residues. CDR1 MNHNS and CDR2 SASEGT come from the germline V gene. V lost 5 bases, J lost 0 bases, and 13 bases lay in between. This CDR3 is CASSSLGGDQETQYF. Here the CDR3 DNA reads TGTGCCAGCAGTTCCTTAGGAGGGGACCAAGAGACCCAGTACTTC.

This clonotype has ten or more counts. DNA for the CDR3: TGTGCTAGTGGTTTGGCACAGCGGGGGGGGGACAATGAGCAGTTCTTC. Its protein product is CASGLAQRGGDNEQFF. The rearrangement links TRBV12-5 to TRBJ2-1, with 10 bases identical to TRBD2. Looked up from germline, CDR1 is LGHNT and CDR2 is FRNRAP. The CDR3 has 16 residues. After removal of 1 base from V and 5 bases from J, the junction contained 5 bases not matched to a gene. Filled out from reference TRBV12-5 and TRBJ2-1, the complete variable domain reads DARVTQTPRHKVTEMGQEVTMRCQPILGHNTVFWYRQTMMQGLELLAYFRNRAPLDDSGMPKDRFSAEMPDATLATLKIQPSEPRDSAVYFCASGLAQRGGDNEQFFGPGTRLTVL.

The chain combines TRBV28 with TRBJ2-6; D call uncertain. The ends were cut back, 5 bases at V and 4 bases at J, with 15 bases in the middle. This CDR3 has 16 residues. Per germline, CDR1 MDHEN and CDR2 SYDVKM. CDR3 protein: CASSPYGSRGANVLTF. The CDR3, as DNA: TGTGCCAGCAGTCCATACGGGTCCCGAGGGGCCAACGTCCTGACTTTC.

The V gene is TRBV5-6, the J gene TRBJ2-7, with a tentative D call TRBD1 (5 bases). This CDR3 region has 14 residues. From germline, CDR1 is SGHDT and CDR2 YYEEEE. Trimming cost V 3 bases and J 6 bases, with 16 bases left between them. The CDR3 nucleotides read TGTGCCAGCAGCTCCTTTCAGGGAATAGGCGAGCAGTACTTC. Residues: CASSSFQGIGEQYF.

This clonotype was seen many times. The chain uses TRBV6-5 and TRBJ2-5, with 8 bases fitting TRBD1. The CDR3 covers 15 residues. The germline V gene encodes CDR1 MNHEY and CDR2 SVGAGI. V gave up 0 bases and J gave up 4 bases; unmatched junction bases: 4. The CDR3 protein is CASSYSSTGVETQYF. DNA of the CDR3: TGTGCCAGCAGTTACTCCTCGACAGGGGTAGAGACCCAGTACTTC.

The chain uses TRBV28 and TRBJ1-2; D not resolved. There are 16 residues in the CDR3. Looked up from germline, CDR1 is MDHEN and CDR2 is SYDVKM. Trimming removed 6 bases at V and 6 bases at J, with 23 bases between. CDR3 DNA: TGTGCCAGCAGCCCCCCCCGGACGTTCGCAAGCCATGGCTACACCTTC. Amino acids: CASSPPRTFASHGYTF.

The V gene is TRBV11-2, the J gene TRBJ2-5, with TRBD2 matching 13 bases. The CDR3 length is 16 residues. J gave up 3 bases and V 5 bases, and 6 bases lay outside the gene matches. The germline V gene has CDR1 SGHAT and CDR2 FQNNGV. In DNA, the CDR3 is TGTGCCAGCAGCCCACGGACTAGCGGGAGAAAAGAGACCCAGTACTTC. This codes for CASSPRTSGRKETQYF.

This clonotype was counted at least ten times. The gene calls are TRBV10-3 and TRBJ2-5, with D possibly matching TRBD2 (6 bases). The germline CDR1 and CDR2 sequences are ENHRY and SYGVKD. The CDR3 spans 12 residues. V was clipped by 10 bases and J by 3 bases, with 12 bases between them. The CDR3 bases are TGTGCCACCTGGGGAGGAGAAGAGACCCAGTACTTC. Translated, it gives CATWGGEETQYF.

V is TRBV7-9 and J is TRBJ1-2, with unresolved D. This CDR3 has 12 amino acids. CDR1 SEHNR and CDR2 FQNEAQ come from the germline V gene (reference sequence). The V and J ends lost 4 bases and 4 bases respectively, with 7 bases between them. The DNA of the CDR3 is TGTGCCAGCAGCTCAGGCCGCTATGGCTACACCTTC. Encoded protein: CASSSGRYGYTF.

Regarding this clonotype: Being one base from a much bigger clone, this may be a read error. V and J are TRBV18 and TRBJ2-7, with D possibly being TRBD2 (5 bases). Germline V lookup: CDR1 KGHSH, CDR2 LQKENI. The CDR3 is 14 residues long. CDR3 loop: CSSSPREDSYEQYF. CDR3 nucleotide sequence: TGTTCCAGCTCACCACGGGAAGACTCCTACGAGCAGTACTTC.

This clonotype came up many times. The chain carries TRBV6-1 and TRBJ2-2; 7 bases agree with TRBD1. This CDR3 is 16 amino acids long. Germline V gene data show CDR1 as MNHNS and CDR2 as SASEGT. With 1 base clipped from V and 6 bases from J, the junction kept 8 bases outside the gene matches. CDR3 in DNA: TGTGCCAGCAGTGAAGTCGTAGGGCAGGGGGCCGGGGAGCTGTTTTTT. Encoded protein: CASSEVVGQGAGELFF.

This sequence joins TRBV7-9 and TRBJ2-6; 8 bases agree with TRBD1. V dropped 5 bases and J dropped 11; count of bases not matched to a gene: 14. Germline values: CDR1 SEHNR, CDR2 FQNEAQ (reference sequence). The length of the CDR3 is 16 residues. Here the CDR3 DNA reads TGTGCCAGCAGCGAAGCCTTGACAGGGGAAGTTTACGTCCTGACTTTC. Translation: CASSEALTGEVYVLTF.

This clonotype was seen a few times. The genes are TRBV7-3 and TRBJ2-1; tentatively, D is TRBD2 (5 bases). Looked up from germline, CDR1 is SGHTA and CDR2 is FQGTGA. V was clipped by 2 bases and J by 9 bases, with 8 bases between them. The CDR3 spans 12 residues. The CDR3 sequence: CASSLSGSEQFF. The CDR3 bases are TGTGCCAGCAGCTTATCGGGGAGTGAGCAGTTCTTC.